This T cell receptor beta chain was found in a study of blood T cell repertoires in COVID-19. In the source study's methods: By means of reference gene primer amplification, nucleated cell counts were estimated. Profiling relied on immunoSEQ multiplex PCR, and the TCRdb table lists in-frame clones only, not all of them. The D gene and trimming were derived from the DNA, and the V and J assignments and clone size from that table. The sample consists of 150,000 or so clones, 65% to 85% of them appearing once. Participants were placed into cohorts based on the clinical history they reported. The germline V gene has CDR1 SGHTA and CDR2 FQGNSA. CDR3 size: 14 residues. Deletions cut 5 bases from V and 6 bases from J, with 15 bases between.

Sequences were obtained from PBMCs or T cells enriched from blood (not recorded which). J is TRBJ2-3 and V is TRBV7-2, with D perhaps matching TRBD2 (6 bases). The clonotype originates from an older woman who had recovered from COVID-19. The CDR3 loop reads CASSAQPGTDTQYF. CDR3 sequence (DNA): TGTGCCAGCAGCGCCCAACCCGGGACTGATACGCAGTATTTT.